This T cell receptor beta chain was identified in a study of blood T cell repertoires in COVID-19. Study details: From the United States, Italy and Spain came samples of acute and convalescent COVID-19. T cells, B-cell-depleted T cells, or PBMCs provided the cDNA or gDNA that served as material.

The CDR3 consists of 14 residues. Germline CDR1 KGHSH, CDR2 LQKENI. V shed 8 bases and J 2 bases; nucleotides not matched to a gene: 9. The data were produced by immunoSEQ multiplex PCR, yet TCRdb's version contains in-frame clones alone and is incomplete. Among more than 200,000 clones listed, 80% to 90% were seen once. This rearrangement joins TRBV18 to TRBJ2-7, with TRBD2 matching 7 bases. The sequence was obtained from a man younger than 45 with COVID-19, enrolled during active disease. Sequencing used peripheral blood. The CDR3: CASQALSGTYEQYF. The CDR3 DNA is TGTGCCAGCCAGGCCCTAAGCGGGACCTACGAGCAGTACTTC.